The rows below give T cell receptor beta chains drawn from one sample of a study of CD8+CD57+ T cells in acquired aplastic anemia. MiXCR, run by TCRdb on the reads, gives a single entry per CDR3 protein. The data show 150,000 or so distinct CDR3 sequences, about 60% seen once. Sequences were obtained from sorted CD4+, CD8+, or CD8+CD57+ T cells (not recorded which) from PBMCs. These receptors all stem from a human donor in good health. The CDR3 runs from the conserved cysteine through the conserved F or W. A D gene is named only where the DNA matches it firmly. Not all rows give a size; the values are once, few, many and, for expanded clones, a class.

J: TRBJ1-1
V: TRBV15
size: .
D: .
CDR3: CATSRDPSVDEAFF
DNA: TGTGCCACCAGCAGAGATCCCTCAGTTGATGAAGCTTTCTTT

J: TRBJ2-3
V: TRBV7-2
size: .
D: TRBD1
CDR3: CAIAKGATDTQYF
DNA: TGCGCCATAGCGAAGGGGGCAACAGATACGCAGTATTTT

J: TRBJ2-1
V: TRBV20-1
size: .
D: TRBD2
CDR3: CSARDWAGGVHEQFF
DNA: TGCAGTGCTAGAGATTGGGCGGGGGGTGTCCATGAGCAGTTCTTC

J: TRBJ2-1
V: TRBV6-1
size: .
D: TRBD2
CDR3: CASSSTSGGGGKQFF
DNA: TGTGCCAGCAGTTCAACTAGCGGGGGTGGGGGAAAGCAGTTCTTC

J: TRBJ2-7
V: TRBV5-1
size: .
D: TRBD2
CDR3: CASSLKRGGEQYF
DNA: TGCGCCAGCAGCTTGAAGCGGGGTGGCGAGCAGTACTTC

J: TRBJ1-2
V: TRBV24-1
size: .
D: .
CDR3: CATSDFGGQGYTF
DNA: TGTGCCACCAGTGATTTCGGGGGCCAGGGCTACACCTTC

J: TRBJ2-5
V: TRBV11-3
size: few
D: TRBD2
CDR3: CASSFPWEGQETQYF
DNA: TGTGCCAGCAGCTTCCCCTGGGAGGGGCAAGAGACCCAGTACTTC

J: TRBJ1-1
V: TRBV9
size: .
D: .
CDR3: CASSVGGTPNTEAFF
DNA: TGTGCCAGCAGCGTAGGGGGGACACCGAACACTGAAGCTTTCTTT

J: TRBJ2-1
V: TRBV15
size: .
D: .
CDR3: CATSAERGLSYNEQFF
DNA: TGTGCCACCAGCGCAGAAAGAGGACTTTCCTACAATGAGCAGTTCTTC

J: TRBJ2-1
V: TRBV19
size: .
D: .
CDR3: CASRVRGGTEAFF
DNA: TGTGCCAGTAGGGTCAGGGGAGGCACTGAAGCTTTCTTC

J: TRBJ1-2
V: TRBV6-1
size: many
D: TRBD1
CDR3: CASSELDRENGYTF
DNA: TGTGCCAGCAGTGAATTGGACAGGGAGAATGGCTACACCTTC

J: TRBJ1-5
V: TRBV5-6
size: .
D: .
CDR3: CASSSSGGQYNQPQHF
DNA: TGTGCCAGCAGCTCTAGCGGAGGACAATACAATCAGCCCCAGCATTTT

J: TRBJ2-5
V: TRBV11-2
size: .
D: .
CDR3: CASSLGMGVFGQYQETQYF
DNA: TGTGCCAGCAGCTTAGGGATGGGGGTGTTTGGACAATACCAAGAGACCCAGTACTTC

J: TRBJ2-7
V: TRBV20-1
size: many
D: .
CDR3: CSARDPGGTADYEQYF
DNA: TGCAGTGCTAGAGATCCTGGCGGGACGGCGGACTACGAGCAGTACTTC

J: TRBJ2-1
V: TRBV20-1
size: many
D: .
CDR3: CSASDPNEQFF
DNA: TGCAGTGCTAGTGATCCAAATGAGCAGTTCTTC

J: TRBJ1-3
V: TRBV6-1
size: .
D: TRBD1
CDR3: CASSEDRGAVNTIYF
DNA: TGTGCCAGCAGTGAAGACAGGGGTGCTGTAAACACCATATATTTT

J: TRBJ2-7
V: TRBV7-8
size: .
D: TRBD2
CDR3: CASSFRRGLAGGSNEQYF
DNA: TGTGCCAGCAGCTTCCGTAGGGGACTAGCGGGAGGATCTAACGAGCAGTACTTC

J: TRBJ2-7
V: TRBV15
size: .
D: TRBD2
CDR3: CATSPKVLATRSYEQYF
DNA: TGTGCCACCAGCCCAAAGGTACTAGCGACACGTTCCTACGAGCAGTACTTC

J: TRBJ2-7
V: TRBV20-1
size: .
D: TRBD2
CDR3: CSARVIGGVQYEQYF
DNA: TGCAGTGCTAGAGTGATTGGGGGGGTACAGTACGAGCAGTACTTC

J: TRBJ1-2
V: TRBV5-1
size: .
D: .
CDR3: CASSSEVDRPYGYTF
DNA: TGCGCCAGCAGCTCGGAAGTCGACAGGCCGTATGGCTACACCTTC

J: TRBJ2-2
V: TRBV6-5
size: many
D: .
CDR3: CASNNGRNPGELFF
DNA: TGTGCCAGCAACAATGGCAGAAACCCCGGGGAGCTGTTTTTT

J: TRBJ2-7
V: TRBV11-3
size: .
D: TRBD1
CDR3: CASSPVDRGEQYF
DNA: TGTGCCAGCAGCCCGGTGGACAGGGGGGAGCAGTACTTC

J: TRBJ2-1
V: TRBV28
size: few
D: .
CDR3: CASSFDGIGNEQFF
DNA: TGTGCCAGCAGTTTCGACGGGATTGGGAATGAGCAGTTCTTC

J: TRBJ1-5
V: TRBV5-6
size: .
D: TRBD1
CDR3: CASSLIGMGQAHQPQHF
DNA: TGTGCCAGCAGCTTAATTGGGATGGGACAGGCGCATCAGCCCCAGCATTTT

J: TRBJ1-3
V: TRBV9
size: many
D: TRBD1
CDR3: CASSPGGYSGNTIYF
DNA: TGTGCCAGCAGCCCAGGGGGGTACTCTGGAAACACCATATATTTT

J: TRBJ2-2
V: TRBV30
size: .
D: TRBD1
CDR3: CAWSTGTANTGELFF
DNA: TGTGCCTGGAGTACCGGGACAGCGAACACCGGGGAGCTGTTTTTT

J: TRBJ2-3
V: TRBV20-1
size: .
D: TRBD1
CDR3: CSARDRRSTDTQYF
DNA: TGCAGTGCTAGGGACAGGAGGAGCACAGATACGCAGTATTTT

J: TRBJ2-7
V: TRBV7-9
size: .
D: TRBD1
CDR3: CASSEWPGGFYEQYF
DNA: TGTGCCAGCAGCGAGTGGCCAGGGGGCTTCTACGAGCAGTACTTC

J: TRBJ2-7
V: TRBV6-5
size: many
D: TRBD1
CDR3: CASRNPGTGTSYEQYF
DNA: TGTGCCAGCAGAAACCCCGGGACAGGAACTTCCTACGAGCAGTACTTC

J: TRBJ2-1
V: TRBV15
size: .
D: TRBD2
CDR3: CATSRSGRARGNEQFF
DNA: TGTGCCACCAGCAGGAGCGGGAGGGCCAGAGGGAATGAGCAGTTCTTC

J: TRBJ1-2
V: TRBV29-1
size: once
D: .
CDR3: CSVVAGNYGYTF
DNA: TGCAGCGTTGTTGCGGGCAACTATGGCTACACCTTC

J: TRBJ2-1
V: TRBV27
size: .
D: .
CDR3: CASSLSVASIDEQSF
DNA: TGTGCCAGCAGTTTATCTGTTGCCTCGATCGATGAGCAGTCCTTC

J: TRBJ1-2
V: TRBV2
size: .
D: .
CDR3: CASRGAYGYTF
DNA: TGTGCCAGCAGGGGGGCATATGGCTACACCTTC

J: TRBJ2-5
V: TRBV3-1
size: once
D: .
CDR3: CASSQDLVFQETQYF
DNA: TGTGCCAGCAGCCAAGATTTGGTCTTCCAAGAGACCCAGTACTTC

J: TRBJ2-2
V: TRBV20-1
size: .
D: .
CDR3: CSASYRDTGELFF
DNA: TGCAGTGCTAGTTACCGGGACACCGGGGAGCTGTTTTTT

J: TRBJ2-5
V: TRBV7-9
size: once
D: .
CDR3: CASSLAGSRQETQYF
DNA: TGTGCCAGCAGCTTGGCCGGGAGTAGGCAAGAGACCCAGTACTTC

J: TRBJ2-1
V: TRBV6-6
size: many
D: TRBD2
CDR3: CASSRGLAGSHEQFF
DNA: TGTGCCAGCAGTCGAGGACTAGCGGGATCGCATGAGCAGTTCTTC

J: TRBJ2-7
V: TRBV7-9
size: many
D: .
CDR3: CASSPGSYEQYF
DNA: TGTGCCAGCAGCCCTGGCAGCTACGAGCAGTACTTC

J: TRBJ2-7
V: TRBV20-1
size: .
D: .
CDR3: CSASYRADSYEQYF
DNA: TGCAGTGCTAGTTACAGGGCCGACTCCTACGAGCAGTACTTC

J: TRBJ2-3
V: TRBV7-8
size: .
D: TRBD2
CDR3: CASSSFVASGADTQYF
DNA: TGTGCCAGCAGCTCCTTCGTAGCTAGCGGTGCAGATACGCAGTATTTT

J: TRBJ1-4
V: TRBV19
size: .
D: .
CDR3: CASKRTATNEKLFF
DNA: TGTGCCAGTAAACGAACAGCAACTAATGAAAAACTGTTTTTT

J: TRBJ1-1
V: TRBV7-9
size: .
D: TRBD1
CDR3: CASSLGWTGMNTEAFF
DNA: TGTGCCAGCAGCTTAGGCTGGACAGGGATGAACACTGAAGCTTTCTTT

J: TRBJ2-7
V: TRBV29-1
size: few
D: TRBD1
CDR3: CSVGGTGNSYEQYF
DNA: TGCAGCGTTGGGGGGACAGGGAACTCCTACGAGCAGTACTTC

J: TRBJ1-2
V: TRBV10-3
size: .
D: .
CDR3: CAISVNPTAGYGYTF
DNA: TGTGCCATCAGTGTGAATCCCACGGCGGGCTATGGCTACACCTTC

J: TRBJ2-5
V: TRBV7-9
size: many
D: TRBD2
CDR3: CASSLPASGIQETQYF
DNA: TGTGCCAGCAGCTTGCCGGCTAGCGGGATCCAAGAGACCCAGTACTTC

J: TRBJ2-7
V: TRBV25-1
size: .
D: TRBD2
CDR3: CASSDAGALRSGYEQYF
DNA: TGTGCCAGCAGTGATGCGGGAGCCCTTCGGAGCGGCTACGAGCAGTACTTC

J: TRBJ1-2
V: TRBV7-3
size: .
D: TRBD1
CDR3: CASSLGRGQKGYGYTF
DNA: TGTGCCAGCAGCTTGGGAAGGGGGCAGAAGGGCTATGGCTACACCTTC

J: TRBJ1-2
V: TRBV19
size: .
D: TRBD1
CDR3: CASSVGSYRGDRYTF
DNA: TGTGCCAGTAGTGTGGGCTCGTACAGGGGTGATCGCTACACCTTC

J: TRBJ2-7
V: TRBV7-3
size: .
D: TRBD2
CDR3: CASSLSGDHGYEQYF
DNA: TGTGCCAGCAGCCTTAGCGGGGACCACGGCTACGAGCAGTACTTC